This TCR beta chain was found in a study of cytomegalovirus exposure and HLA in healthy donors. Primers: 60 Vbeta forward and 13 Jbeta reverse. Libraries were prepared by immunoSEQ multiplex PCR; TCRdb keeps only in-frame clonotypes and omits some of them. The sample comprises around 150,000 clones, about 84% of which are singletons, and about 2.4% rests with the top ten. CDR1 and CDR2 (germline): MNHNS, SASEGT. This CDR3 is 13 amino acids long. The V gene end was trimmed by 6 bases and the J gene end by 5 bases; junction bases not matched to a gene: 4. This clone was detected only once. Its target is not known. Study observations and caveats: 150 or so TCR beta chains were listed as cytomegalovirus-associated. What a later analysis showed was that several of the most significant clusters appeared linked to common viral pathogens. Usually a TCR sequence was rare, but some public TCRs were found in many donors. Immune exposure information comprised only CMV serostatus.

The sequence was collected from a man aged 50-60 years in good health and CMV-seronegative. The sample was PBMCs. The chain joins TRBV6-1 to TRBJ1-2; 9 positions match TRBD1. The CDR3 spells CASSPGTGYGYTF. CDR3 nucleotides: TGTGCCAGCAGCCCGGGGACAGGGTATGGCTACACCTTC.